Described below is a single TCR beta chain sequence and its context. Its cognate antigen is unknown. One entry per CDR3 protein, called by TCRdb with MiXCR from the 5' RACE reads. This sample has around 250,000 distinct CDR3 sequences, with approximately 9% found just once. The data derive from a study of T-cell memory formation after mild COVID-19. Study-wide background: Largely, TCR clusters stayed within a single donor. Findings and limits, study-wide: Clones contracting across day 15 to 85 had a balanced CD4/CD8 profile; later expanding clones leaned CD4+. CD4+ clones that contracted lay mainly in CM and EM; CD8+ ones lay in EMRA. Pre-infection memory harbored some responding clones, suggesting cross-reactive memory joined.

There are 16 residues in the CDR3. Germline assignment: CDR1 SGHTA and CDR2 FQGTGA. V dropped 2 bases and J dropped 1 base, with 11 bases sitting between them. Specimen: PBMCs or a T cell subset sorted from them (not recorded which). V and J are TRBV7-3 and TRBJ2-2; the D gene is possibly TRBD2 (5 bases). The receptor's source is a young man who had mild COVID-19 (a few samples of this study predate the infection). Cell type and time point are not known. The CDR3 nucleotides read TGTGCCAGCAGCTTACTCCCTAGCCAGAACACCGGGGAGCTGTTTTTT. Translation: CASSLLPSQNTGELFF. Full variable domain (outside the CDR3, taken from reference TRBV7-3 and TRBJ2-2): GAGVSQTPSNKVTEKGKYVELRCDPISGHTALYWYRQSLGQGPEFLIYFQGTGAADDSGLPNDRFFAVRPEGSVSTLKIQRTERGDSAVYLCASSLLPSQNTGELFFGEGSRLTVL.